This entry features one TCR beta chain sequence. Antigen: not known. Libraries were prepared by immunoSEQ multiplex PCR; TCRdb keeps only in-frame clonotypes and omits some of them. In the table there are approximately 150,000 clones, about 89% of which are singletons. Germline CDR1 and CDR2: MDHEN and SYDVKM. J lost 1 base, V lost 2 bases, and 7 bases had no gene match. The CDR3 loop spans 16 amino acids. This sample was taken from a study of T cell responses to AZD1222 COVID-19 vaccine. Findings and caveats of the study: In all cases, repertoires were sampled only after the peak T cell response. Two doses of AZD1222 preceded a rise in Spike-specific TCR breadth and depth.

Specimen: peripheral blood, collected on day 0 of AZD1222 vaccination. The receptor was derived from an adult in good health. The rearrangement uses TRBV28 and TRBJ1-1, with 7 bases fitting TRBD1. The CDR3 sequence is CASSLVQGQPNTEAFF. The DNA for the CDR3 is TGTGCCAGCAGTTTAGTACAGGGGCAGCCGAACACTGAAGCTTTCTTT.